Below, 10 T cell receptor beta chains from the same sample are listed, as sequenced in a study of cytomegalovirus exposure and HLA in healthy donors. Use of 60 Vbeta and 13 Jbeta primers characterized the PCR. Sequencing used immunoSEQ multiplex PCR; TCRdb keeps in-frame clones, though not all of them. Here the sample spans about 130,000 clones, around 73% being singletons. The source material was PBMCs. These receptors originate from a man in his sixties in good health and CMV-seropositive.

The rearrangement links TRBV11-2 to TRBJ1-1; D is ambiguous. This CDR3 has 13 amino acids. The V gene lost 1 base and the J gene lost 4 bases, with 7 bases spanning the gap. Per the germline V gene, CDR1 is SGHAT and CDR2 is FQNNGV. CDR3 bases: TGTGCCAGCAGCTTAGGACACATCACTGAAGCTTTCTTT. This gives the protein CASSLGHITEAFF.

The rearrangement links TRBV28 to TRBJ1-1, with 9 bases matching TRBD1. The CDR3 totals 19 residues. V lost 5 bases and J lost 4; bases outside the gene matches: 20. The V gene's germline CDR1 is MDHEN and CDR2 SYDVKM. Written as DNA, the CDR3 is TGTGCCAGCAGTCCAAATGGCCCCAAAAAGGACAGGGGATCCACTGAAGCTTTCTTT. Translation: CASSPNGPKKDRGSTEAFF.

The chain couples TRBV29-1 to TRBJ2-5; a weak D match, TRBD1 (5 bases). The V gene's germline CDR1 is SQVTM and CDR2 ANQGSEA. Trimming took off 3 bases at V and 4 bases at J, with 12 bases between the two ends. The CDR3 is 13 residues long. This chain's CDR3 is CSVERQFGETQYF. The CDR3 nucleotides are TGCAGCGTTGAGAGACAGTTTGGAGAGACCCAGTACTTC.

This chain uses TRBV20-1 with TRBJ2-5; unclear D gene. Trimming removed 6 bases at V and 5 bases at J, with 10 bases between. The CDR3 has 11 amino acids. Germline CDR1 and CDR2: DFQATT and SNEGSKA (reference sequence). The CDR3 loop is CSAGPRETQYF. The CDR3 coding sequence is TGCAGTGCAGGCCCCAGGGAGACCCAGTACTTC.

This clone has just one count. The chain joins TRBV2 to TRBJ2-3, with D possibly being TRBD2 (7 bases). The CDR3 length is 14 residues. Germline V gene data show CDR1 as SNHLY and CDR2 as FYNNEI. Trimming left V 7 bases short and J 2 bases short, with 13 bases between. The DNA for the CDR3 is TGTGCCAGCAACAGGGACTACAACACAGATACGCAGTATTTT. Encoded protein: CASNRDYNTDTQYF.

V usage is TRBV27 and J usage is TRBJ1-1; TRBD1 matches 7 bases. Per the germline V gene, CDR1 is MNHEY and CDR2 is SMNVEV (reference sequence). V was pared by 3 bases and J by 5 bases, with 6 bases of the junction left unmatched. The CDR3 has 14 residues. CDR3 in amino acids: CASSFSGRGTEAFF. For the CDR3, the DNA is TGTGCCAGCAGTTTTTCGGGCAGGGGGACTGAAGCTTTCTTT.

The chain uses TRBV5-6 and TRBJ2-5; a weak D match, TRBD1 (6 bases). The CDR3 covers 14 residues. Between the trimmed V and J ends, which lost 4 bases and 4 bases, there was a span of 14 bases. Germline V gene lookup returns CDR1 SGHDT and CDR2 YYEEEE. DNA of the CDR3: TGTGCCAGCAGCGATACAGGGTCGGGAGAGACCCAGTACTTC. Its protein product is CASSDTGSGETQYF. Together with reference TRBV5-6 and TRBJ2-5, the CDR3 gives the full variable domain: DAGVTQSPTHLIKTRGQQVTLRCSPKSGHDTVSWYQQALGQGPQFIFQYYEEEERQRGNFPDRFSGHQFPNYSSELNVNALLLGDSALYLCASSDTGSGETQYFGPGTRLLVL.

V is TRBV7-9 and J is TRBJ1-3; D unresolved. Trimming removed 0 bases from V and 0 bases from J, with 15 bases in between. Germline CDR1 and CDR2: SEHNR and FQNEAQ (reference sequence). This CDR3 has 18 amino acids. For the CDR3, the DNA is TGTGCCAGCAGCTTAGCTGAGGTGGCCGTGATCTCTGGAAACACCATATATTTT. This codes for CASSLAEVAVISGNTIYF.

Comment on this clone: At one end the junction does not follow the germline gene, possibly because of a read error. This rearrangement joins TRBV5-4 to TRBJ1-2, with 9 positions matching TRBD1. CDR3 length: 16 amino acids. CDR1 SGHNT and CDR2 YYREEE come from the germline V gene (reference sequence). This CDR3 reads CASSAKSGQGSMATSF. The CDR3 DNA reads as TGTGCCAGCAGTGCAAAATCGGGACAGGGTTCTATGGCTACTTCCTTC.

V is TRBV5-5 and J is TRBJ2-3; the match to TRBD1 covers 10 bases. The germline gives CDR1 SGHKS, CDR2 YYEKEE (reference sequence). The CDR3 covers 16 residues. With 6 bases clipped from V and 6 bases from J, the junction kept 13 bases outside the gene matches. The CDR3, as DNA: TGTGCCAGCACCGCACCCGGGACAGGGGAGCAGGATACGCAGTATTTT. Translation: CASTAPGTGEQDTQYF.